This TCR beta chain was sequenced for a study of T cells in Graves' hyperthyroidism and ophthalmopathy. Regarding the study as a whole: Median prediction lead before ophthalmopathy onset was about 6.7 months with the model. Separation of ophthalmopathy from stable hyperthyroidism was achieved by a 13 V-J model. Expanded thyroid clonotypes (above 0.001) were mostly also found in blood.

The CDR3 consists of 16 residues. V shed 4 bases and J 1 base; nucleotides not matched to a gene: 4. Per the germline V gene, CDR1 is MNHEY and CDR2 is SMNVEV (reference sequence). Each ophthalmopathy patient scored at least 3 on the Clinical Activity Score and at least 4 on NOSPECS grade, with duration under 3 months. The table lists this clonotype with a few counts. Its antigen remains unidentified. Amplification yielded TCR beta CDR3 regions, with RNA transcripts as the source. First-round RT-PCR targeting the TCR CDR3 was performed with the HTBI primer set. TCRdb independently ran MiXCR on the multiplex PCR reads; one entry per CDR3 protein. The data show some 320,000 distinct CDR3 sequences, with approximately 13% seen just once and 34% held by the top ten.

This chain uses TRBV27 with TRBJ2-2, with 9 bases identical to TRBD2. The sequence came from a woman aged 35 to 49 with Graves' ophthalmopathy. Sequenced input: blood. The CDR3 DNA reads TGTGCCAGCAGTTCACCAGCGGGGGGGAACACCGGGGAGCTGTTTTTT. Translation: CASSSPAGGNTGELFF.